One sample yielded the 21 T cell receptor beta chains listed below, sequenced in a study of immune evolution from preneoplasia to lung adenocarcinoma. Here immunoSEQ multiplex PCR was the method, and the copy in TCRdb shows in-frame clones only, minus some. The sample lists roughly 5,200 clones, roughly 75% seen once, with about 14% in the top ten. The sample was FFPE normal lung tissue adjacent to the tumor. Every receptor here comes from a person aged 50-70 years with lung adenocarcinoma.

CDR3 nucleotides: TGTGCCAGCAGAGCACAGGGACTAGCGGGAGACGAGCAGTACTTC. This sequence encodes CASRAQGLAGDEQYF. The V gene is TRBV6-6, the J gene TRBJ2-7; 14 positions match TRBD2. There are 15 residues in the CDR3. Unmatched junction bases numbered 6, after V lost 6 bases and J lost 5 bases. Germline CDR1 and CDR2: MNHNY and SVGAGI (reference sequence).

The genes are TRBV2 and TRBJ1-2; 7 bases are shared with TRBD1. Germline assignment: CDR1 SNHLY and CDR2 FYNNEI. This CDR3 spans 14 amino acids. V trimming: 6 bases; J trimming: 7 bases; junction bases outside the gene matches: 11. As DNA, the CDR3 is TGTGCCAGCAGCGAGGGGGCCCAACTTAGTGGCTACACCTTC. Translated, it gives CASSEGAQLSGYTF.

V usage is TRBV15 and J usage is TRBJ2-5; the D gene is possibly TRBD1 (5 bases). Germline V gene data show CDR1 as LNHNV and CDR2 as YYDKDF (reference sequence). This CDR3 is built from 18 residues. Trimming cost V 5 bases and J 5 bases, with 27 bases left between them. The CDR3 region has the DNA TGTGCCACCAGCGCCACCCCCAACAGGAATCCGACTCGGGAGACCCAGTACTTC. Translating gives CATSATPNRNPTRETQYF. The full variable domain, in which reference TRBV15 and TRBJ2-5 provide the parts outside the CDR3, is DAMVIQNPRYQVTQFGKPVTLSCSQTLNHNVMYWYQQKSSQAPKLLFHYYDKDFNNEADTPDNFQSRRPNTSFCFLDIRSPGLGDTAMYLCATSATPNRNPTRETQYFGPGTRLLVL.

CDR3 in amino acids: CASSNPGQLGGYTF. As DNA, the CDR3 is TGTGCCAGTAGTAACCCAGGACAGTTAGGCGGCTACACCTTC. The chain combines TRBV19 with TRBJ1-2, with D possibly matching TRBD1 (6 bases). Germline V CDR1 and CDR2: LNHDA, SQIVND (reference sequence). This CDR3 is built from 14 residues. The germline V and J ends were trimmed by 4 bases and 8 bases, with 17 bases remaining between them.

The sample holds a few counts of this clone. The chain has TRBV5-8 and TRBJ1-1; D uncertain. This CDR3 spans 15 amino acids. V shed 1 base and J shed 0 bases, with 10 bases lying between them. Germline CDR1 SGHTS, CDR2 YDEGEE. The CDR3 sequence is CASSLYLFMNTEAFF. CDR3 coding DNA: TGTGCCAGCAGCTTGTATCTGTTTATGAACACTGAAGCTTTCTTT.

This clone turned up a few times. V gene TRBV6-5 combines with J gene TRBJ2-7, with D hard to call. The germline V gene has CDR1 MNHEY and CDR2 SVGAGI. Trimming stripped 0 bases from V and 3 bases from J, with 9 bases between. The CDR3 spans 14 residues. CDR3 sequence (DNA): TGTGCCAGCAGTTACTCGAAAGGAATCTACGAGCAGTACTTC. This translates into CASSYSKGIYEQYF.

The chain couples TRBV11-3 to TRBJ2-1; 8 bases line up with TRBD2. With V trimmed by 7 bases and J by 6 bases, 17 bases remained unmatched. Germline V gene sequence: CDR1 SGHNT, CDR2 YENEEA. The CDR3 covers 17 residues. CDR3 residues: CASTPPGGLAGVNEQFF. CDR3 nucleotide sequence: TGTGCCAGCACCCCTCCGGGGGGGCTAGCGGGCGTCAATGAGCAGTTCTTC. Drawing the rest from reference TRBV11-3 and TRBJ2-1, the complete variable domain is EAGVVQSPRYKIIEKKQPVAFWCNPISGHNTLYWYLQNLGQGPELLIRYENEEAVDDSQLPKDRFSAERLKGVDSTLKIQPAELGDSAVYLCASTPPGGLAGVNEQFFGPGTRLTVL.

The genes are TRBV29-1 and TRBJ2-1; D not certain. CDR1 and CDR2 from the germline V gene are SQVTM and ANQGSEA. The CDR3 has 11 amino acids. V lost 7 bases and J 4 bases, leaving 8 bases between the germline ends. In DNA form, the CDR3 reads TGCAGCGGAGAACTGTACAATGAGCAGTTCTTC. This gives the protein CSGELYNEQFF.

CDR3 DNA sequence: TGCGCCAGCAGCCTGGGGCGAACAGGGGGAGAGACCCAGTACTTC. Translated: CASSLGRTGGETQYF. The J gene is TRBJ2-5, the V gene TRBV5-1, with TRBD1 matching 8 bases. The V gene's germline CDR1 is SGHRS and CDR2 YFSETQ. The CDR3 is 15 residues long. Germline trimming cut 4 bases from V and 4 bases from J; bases unmatched to any gene: 9.

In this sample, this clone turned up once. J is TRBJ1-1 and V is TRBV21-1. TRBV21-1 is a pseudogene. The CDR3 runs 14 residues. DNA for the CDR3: TGTGCCAGCAGCCGGAGGACATCGAACACTGAAGCTTTCTTT. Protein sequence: CASSRRTSNTEAFF.

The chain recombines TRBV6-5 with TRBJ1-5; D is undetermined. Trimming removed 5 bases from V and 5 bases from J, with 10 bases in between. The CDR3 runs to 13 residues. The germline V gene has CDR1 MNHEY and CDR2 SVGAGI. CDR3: CASSGEGYQPQHF. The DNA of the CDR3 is TGTGCCAGCAGTGGTGAAGGGTATCAGCCCCAGCATTTT.

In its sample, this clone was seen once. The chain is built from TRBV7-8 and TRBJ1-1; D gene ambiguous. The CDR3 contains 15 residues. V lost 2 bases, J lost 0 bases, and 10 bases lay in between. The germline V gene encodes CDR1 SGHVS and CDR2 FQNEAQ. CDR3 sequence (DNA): TGTGCCAGCAGCTTATTGGGAGCTATGAACACTGAAGCTTTCTTT. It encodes CASSLLGAMNTEAFF. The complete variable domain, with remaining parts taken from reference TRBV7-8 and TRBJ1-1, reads GAGVSQSPRYKVAKRGQDVALRCDPISGHVSLFWYQQALGQGPEFLTYFQNEAQLDKSGLPSDRFFAERPEGSVSTLKIQRTQQEDSAVYLCASSLLGAMNTEAFFGQGTRLTVV.

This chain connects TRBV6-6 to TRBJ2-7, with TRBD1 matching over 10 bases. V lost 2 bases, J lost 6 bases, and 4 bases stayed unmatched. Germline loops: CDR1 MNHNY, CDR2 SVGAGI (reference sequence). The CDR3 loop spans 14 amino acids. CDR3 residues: CASSYGTGEGEQYF. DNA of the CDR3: TGTGCCAGCAGTTACGGGACAGGGGAAGGCGAGCAGTACTTC.

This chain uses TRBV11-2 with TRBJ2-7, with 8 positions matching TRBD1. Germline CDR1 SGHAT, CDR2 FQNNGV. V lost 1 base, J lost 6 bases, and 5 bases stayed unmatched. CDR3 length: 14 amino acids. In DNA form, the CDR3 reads TGTGCCAGCAGCTTAGGGACAGGGACCCGCGAGCAGTACTTC. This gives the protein CASSLGTGTREQYF.

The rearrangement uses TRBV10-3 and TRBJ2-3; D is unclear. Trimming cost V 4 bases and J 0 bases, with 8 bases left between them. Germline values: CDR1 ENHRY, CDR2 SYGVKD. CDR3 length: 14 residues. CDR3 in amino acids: CAISAPQSTDTQYF. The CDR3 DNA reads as TGTGCCATCAGTGCGCCGCAGAGCACAGATACGCAGTATTTT.

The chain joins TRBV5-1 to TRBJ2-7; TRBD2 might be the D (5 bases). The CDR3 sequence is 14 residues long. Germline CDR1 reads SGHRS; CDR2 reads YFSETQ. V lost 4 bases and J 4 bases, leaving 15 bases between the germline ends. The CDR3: CASSKSGIIYEQYF. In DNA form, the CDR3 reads TGCGCCAGCAGCAAATCCGGGATCATATACGAGCAGTACTTC. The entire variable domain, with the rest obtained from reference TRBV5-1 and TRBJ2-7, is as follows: KAGVTQTPRYLIKTRGQQVTLSCSPISGHRSVSWYQQTPGQGLQFLFEYFSETQRNKGNFPGRFSGRQFSNSRSEMNVSTLELGDSALYLCASSKSGIIYEQYFGPGTRLTVT.

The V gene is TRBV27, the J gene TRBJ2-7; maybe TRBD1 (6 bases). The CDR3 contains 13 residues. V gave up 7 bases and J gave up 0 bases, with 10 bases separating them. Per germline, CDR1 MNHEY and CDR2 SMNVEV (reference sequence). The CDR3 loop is CASKKGDSYEQYF. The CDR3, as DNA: TGTGCCAGCAAGAAGGGGGACTCCTACGAGCAGTACTTC.

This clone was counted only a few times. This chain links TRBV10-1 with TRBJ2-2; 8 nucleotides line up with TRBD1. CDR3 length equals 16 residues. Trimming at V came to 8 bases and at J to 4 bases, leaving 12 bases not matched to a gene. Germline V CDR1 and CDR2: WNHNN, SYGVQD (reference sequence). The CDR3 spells CASGEGQDLGTGELFF. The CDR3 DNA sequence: TGCGCCAGCGGCGAGGGACAGGACTTAGGCACCGGGGAGCTGTTTTTT.

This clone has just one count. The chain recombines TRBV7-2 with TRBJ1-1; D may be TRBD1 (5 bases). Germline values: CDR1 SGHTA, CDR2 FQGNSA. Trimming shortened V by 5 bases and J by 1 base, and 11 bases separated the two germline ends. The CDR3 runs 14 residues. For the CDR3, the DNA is TGTGCCAGCAGCATAAGCGACAGGAACACTGAAGCTTTCTTT. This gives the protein CASSISDRNTEAFF.

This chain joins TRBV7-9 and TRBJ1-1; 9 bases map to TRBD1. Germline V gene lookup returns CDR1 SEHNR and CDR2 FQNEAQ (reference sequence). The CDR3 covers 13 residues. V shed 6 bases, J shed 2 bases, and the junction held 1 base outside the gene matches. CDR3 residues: CASRGQGNTEAFF. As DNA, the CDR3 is TGTGCCAGCAGGGGACAGGGAAACACTGAAGCTTTCTTT.

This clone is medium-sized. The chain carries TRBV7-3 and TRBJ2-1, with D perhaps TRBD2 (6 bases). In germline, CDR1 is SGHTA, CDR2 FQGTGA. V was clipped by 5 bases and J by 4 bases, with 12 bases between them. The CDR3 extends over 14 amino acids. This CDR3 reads CASSVTSPYNEQFF. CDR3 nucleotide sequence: TGTGCCAGCAGCGTGACTAGTCCTTACAATGAGCAGTTCTTC.